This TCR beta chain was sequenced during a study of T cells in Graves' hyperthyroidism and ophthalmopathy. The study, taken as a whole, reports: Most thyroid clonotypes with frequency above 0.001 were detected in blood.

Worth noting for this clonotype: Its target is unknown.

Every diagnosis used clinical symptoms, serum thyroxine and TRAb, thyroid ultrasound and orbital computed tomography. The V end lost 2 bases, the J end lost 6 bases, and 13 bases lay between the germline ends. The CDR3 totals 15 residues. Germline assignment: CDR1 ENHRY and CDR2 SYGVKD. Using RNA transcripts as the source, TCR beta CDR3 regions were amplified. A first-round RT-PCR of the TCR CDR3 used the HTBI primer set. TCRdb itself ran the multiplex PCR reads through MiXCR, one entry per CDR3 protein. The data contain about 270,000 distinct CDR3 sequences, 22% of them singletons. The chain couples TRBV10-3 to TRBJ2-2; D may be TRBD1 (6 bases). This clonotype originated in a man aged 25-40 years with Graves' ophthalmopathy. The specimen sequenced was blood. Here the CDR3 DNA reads TGTGCCATCAGTGAGACCTCTACAGGGCCCGGGGAGCTGTTTTTT. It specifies CAISETSTGPGELFF.